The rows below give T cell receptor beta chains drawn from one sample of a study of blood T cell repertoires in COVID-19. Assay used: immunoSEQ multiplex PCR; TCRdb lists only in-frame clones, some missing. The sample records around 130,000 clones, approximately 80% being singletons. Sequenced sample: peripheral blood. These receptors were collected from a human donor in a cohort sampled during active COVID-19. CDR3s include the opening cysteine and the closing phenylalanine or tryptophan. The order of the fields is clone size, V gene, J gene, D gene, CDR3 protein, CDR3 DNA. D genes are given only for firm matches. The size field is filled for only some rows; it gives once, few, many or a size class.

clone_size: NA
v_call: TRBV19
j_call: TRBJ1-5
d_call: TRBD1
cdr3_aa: CASRDRGSNQPQHF
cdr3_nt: TGTGCCAGTAGGGACAGGGGAAGCAATCAGCCCCAGCATTTT

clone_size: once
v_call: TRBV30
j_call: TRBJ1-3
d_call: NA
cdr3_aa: CAWGQTGNTIYF
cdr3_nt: TGTGCCTGGGGACAGACTGGAAACACCATATATTTT

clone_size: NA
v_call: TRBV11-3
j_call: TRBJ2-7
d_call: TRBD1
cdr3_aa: CASSLGRDRGDSYEQYF
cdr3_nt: TGTGCCAGCAGCTTAGGCCGGGACAGGGGTGATTCCTACGAGCAGTACTTC

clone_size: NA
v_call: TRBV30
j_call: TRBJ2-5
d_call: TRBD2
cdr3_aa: CAWSPRAGVQETQYF
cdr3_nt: TGTGCCTGGAGTCCTAGAGCGGGAGTACAAGAGACCCAGTACTTC

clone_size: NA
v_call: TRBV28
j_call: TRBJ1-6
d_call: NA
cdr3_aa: CASSPPPGGDNSPLHF
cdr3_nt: TGTGCCAGCAGCCCACCCCCGGGGGGGGATAATTCACCCCTCCACTTT

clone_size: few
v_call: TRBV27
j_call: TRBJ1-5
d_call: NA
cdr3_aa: CASSLGELQPQHF
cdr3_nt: TGTGCCAGCAGTTTAGGGGAGTTGCAGCCCCAGCATTTT

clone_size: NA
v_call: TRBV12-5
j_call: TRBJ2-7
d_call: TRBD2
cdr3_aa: CASGLTTSLSYEQYF
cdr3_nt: TGTGCTAGTGGTCTCACGACTAGCCTCTCCTACGAGCAGTACTTC

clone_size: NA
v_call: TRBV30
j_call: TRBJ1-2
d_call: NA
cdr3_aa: CAWAGLVGYTF
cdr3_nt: TGTGCCTGGGCAGGACTCGTCGGCTACACCTTC

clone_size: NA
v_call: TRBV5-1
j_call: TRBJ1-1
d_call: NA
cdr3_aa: CASSRDWGNTEAFF
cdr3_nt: TGCGCCAGCAGCCGCGATTGGGGCAACACTGAAGCTTTCTTT

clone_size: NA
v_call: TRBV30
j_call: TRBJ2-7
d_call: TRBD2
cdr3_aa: CAWSVLAGRYEQYF
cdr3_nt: TGTGCCTGGAGTGTTCTAGCGGGCCGCTACGAGCAGTACTTC

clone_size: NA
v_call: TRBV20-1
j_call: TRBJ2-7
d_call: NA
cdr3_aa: CSAPRYEQYF
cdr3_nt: TGCAGTGCCCCTCGGTACGAGCAGTACTTC

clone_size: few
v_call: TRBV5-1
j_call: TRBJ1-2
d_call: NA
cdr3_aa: CASSFLTPNYGYTF
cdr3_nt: TGCGCCAGCAGCTTCTTGACACCTAACTATGGCTACACCTTC

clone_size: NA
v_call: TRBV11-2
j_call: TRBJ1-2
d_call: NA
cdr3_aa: CASSLGAATNYGYTF
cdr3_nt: TGTGCCAGCAGCTTAGGGGCAGCAACTAACTATGGCTACACCTTC

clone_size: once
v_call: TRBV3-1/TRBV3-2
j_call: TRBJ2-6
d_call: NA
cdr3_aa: CASSPRQEMALAGANVLTF
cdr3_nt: TGTGCCAGCAGCCCCCGACAGGAGATGGCATTAGCTGGGGCCAACGTCCTGACTTTC

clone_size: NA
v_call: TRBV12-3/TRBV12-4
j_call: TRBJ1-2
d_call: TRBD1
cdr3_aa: CASSPSLQGTYTF
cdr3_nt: TGTGCCAGCAGTCCCTCTCTACAGGGGACCTACACCTTC

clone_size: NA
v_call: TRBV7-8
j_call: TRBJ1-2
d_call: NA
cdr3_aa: CASSFLRGVGYTF
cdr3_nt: TGTGCCAGCAGCTTTCTCAGGGGCGTAGGCTACACCTTC

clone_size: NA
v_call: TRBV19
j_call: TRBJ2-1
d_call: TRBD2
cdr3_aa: CASRLLAGSSYNEQFF
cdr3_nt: TGTGCCAGTAGACTCCTAGCGGGAAGCTCCTACAATGAGCAGTTCTTC

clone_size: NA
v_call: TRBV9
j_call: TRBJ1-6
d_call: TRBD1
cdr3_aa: CASSVGTGTGHSPLHF
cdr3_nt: TGTGCCAGCAGCGTAGGGACCGGGACAGGGCATTCACCCCTCCACTTT

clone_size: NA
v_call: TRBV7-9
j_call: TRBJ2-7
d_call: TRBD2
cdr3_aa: CASSLPGRAVYEQYF
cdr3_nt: TGTGCCAGCAGCCTTCCGGGGAGGGCCGTGTACGAGCAGTACTTC

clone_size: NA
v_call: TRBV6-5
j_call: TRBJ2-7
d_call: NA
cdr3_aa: CASSRGTYEQYF
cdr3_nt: TGTGCCAGCAGCCGGGGGACCTACGAGCAGTACTTC

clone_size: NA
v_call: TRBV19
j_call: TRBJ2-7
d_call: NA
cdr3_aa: CASSIGTAVTYEQYF
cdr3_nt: TGTGCCAGTAGTATAGGGACAGCGGTAACCTACGAGCAGTACTTC

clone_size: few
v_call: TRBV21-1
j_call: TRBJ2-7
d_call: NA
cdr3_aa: CASSAPPQREDSYEQYF
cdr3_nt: TGTGCCAGCAGCGCCCCCCCCCAGCGGGAGGACTCCTACGAGCAGTACTTC

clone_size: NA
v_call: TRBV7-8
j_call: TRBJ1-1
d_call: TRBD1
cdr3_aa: CASSRQGIISDTEAFF
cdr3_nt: TGTGCCAGCAGCCGACAGGGGATTATTTCGGACACTGAAGCTTTCTTT

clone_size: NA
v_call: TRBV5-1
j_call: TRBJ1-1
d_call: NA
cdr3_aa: CASSLWGLGMNTEAFF
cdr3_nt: TGCGCCAGCAGCTTGTGGGGACTTGGGATGAACACTGAAGCTTTCTTT

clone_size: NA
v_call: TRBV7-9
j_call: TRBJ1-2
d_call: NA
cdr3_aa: CASSLVPKTGYGYTF
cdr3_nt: TGTGCCAGCAGCTTAGTGCCGAAGACGGGCTATGGCTACACCTTC

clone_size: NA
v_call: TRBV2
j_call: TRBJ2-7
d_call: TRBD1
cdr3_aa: CAINGQGQVQYF
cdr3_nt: TGTGCCATAAACGGACAGGGGCAGGTGCAGTACTTC

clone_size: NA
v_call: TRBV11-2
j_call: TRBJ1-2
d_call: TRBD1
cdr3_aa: CASNPGQDYGYTF
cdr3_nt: TGTGCCAGCAACCCTGGACAGGACTATGGCTACACCTTC

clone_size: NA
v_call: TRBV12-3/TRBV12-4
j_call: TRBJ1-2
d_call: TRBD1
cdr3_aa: CASTTTGVYGYTF
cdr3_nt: TGTGCCAGCACCACGACAGGGGTCTATGGCTACACCTTC

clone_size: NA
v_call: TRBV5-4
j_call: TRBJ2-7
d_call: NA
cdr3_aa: CASSTRTRGYEQYF
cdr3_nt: TGTGCCAGCAGCACAAGGACAAGGGGCTACGAGCAGTACTTC

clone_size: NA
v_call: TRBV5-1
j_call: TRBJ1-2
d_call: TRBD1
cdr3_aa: CASTMTGGEAGGYTF
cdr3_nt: TGCGCCAGCACCATGACAGGGGGAGAGGCGGGCGGCTACACCTTC

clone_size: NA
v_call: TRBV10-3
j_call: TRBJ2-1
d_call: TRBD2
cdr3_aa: CAISDVAGAYNEQFF
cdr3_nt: TGTGCCATCAGTGACGTAGCGGGAGCTTACAATGAGCAGTTCTTC